The clone carrying this T cell receptor beta chain has at least ten counts. The target antigen is unknown. Construction of TCR beta libraries relied on iRepertoire HTBI primers and on Arm-PCR targeting CDR3 regions. One entry per CDR3 protein, called by TCRdb with MiXCR from the multiplex PCR reads. The table includes more than 300,000 distinct CDR3 sequences, over 9.5% detected once. The data stem from a study of regulatory T cells in long-lasting Graves disease. The study's findings and limits: TRBV28, TRBJ1-2 and TRBJ2-5 emerged as the favored segments in persistent disease. Thyroid tissue went unstudied; only peripheral blood was examined.

As for time point: newly diagnosed GD, antithyroid drugs for less than 3 months. There was RNA extracted from PBMCs, and the TCR library was made from it. The germline V gene has CDR1 LGHNA and CDR2 YNFKEQ. CDR3 length: 14 residues. V was trimmed by 3 bases and J by 5 bases, leaving 13 bases between them. The same sample was also studied in work on T cells in Graves' hyperthyroidism and ophthalmopathy. That source reports: Patients with uncontrolled infections, other autoimmune diseases, pregnancy or lactation were excluded.

The sample here was peripheral blood mononuclear cells (PBMCs), taken at new diagnosis, from a patient treated with antithyroid drugs. The gene calls are TRBV4-2 and TRBJ2-5, with D tentatively TRBD2 (7 bases). This receptor was obtained from a woman aged 18-29 years with Graves disease. Here the CDR3 DNA reads TGTGCCAGCAGCCAGCGGGGGCCCAGGGAGACCCAGTACTTC. Amino acids: CASSQRGPRETQYF.